This TCR beta chain was recorded in a study of T cell repertoires in cytomegalovirus infection. At the level of the study: Well-studied HLA-B-restricted epitopes and recently identified HLA-C-restricted epitopes of CMV were both used in the study. Overall study findings and caveats: HLA-C-restricted CMV-specific TCR beta clonotypes prevailed in the ex vivo response.

Per germline, CDR1 SEHNR and CDR2 FQNEAQ (reference sequence). CDR3 length equals 13 residues. V shed 5 bases and J shed 4 bases, with 11 bases lying between them. TCRdb reprocessed the reads with MiXCR, giving one entry per CDR3 protein. Among 650,000 to 900,000 distinct CDR3 sequences listed, 30% to 35% were seen once. In the case of this clonotype: What it recognizes is unknown.

The source material was cultured CD8+ T cells from PBMCs, sampled from culture after CMV antigen stimulation. The source is a human donor in good health (CMV status not recorded). Some clones in this sample may be carry-over from other donors' samples. V is TRBV7-9 and J is TRBJ1-1, with D unresolved. The CDR3 bases are TGTGCCAGCAGCCCTTCTTGGAGCACTGAAGCTTTCTTT. This translates into CASSPSWSTEAFF.